This TCR beta chain was found in a study of cytomegalovirus exposure and HLA in healthy donors. The study, taken as a whole, reports: Further analysis, carried out later, found HLA-associated TCR beta chains more clonally expanded than equally common other chains. Some V segments, including TRBV6-2 and TRBV6-3, were excluded as indistinguishable.

Note on this clone: What it binds is not known.

PCR employed 60 Vbeta and 13 Jbeta primers. Only in-frame clones appear in the TCRdb table, and some are missing; sequencing was by immunoSEQ multiplex PCR. The sample records over 150,000 clones, around 80% being singletons. The CDR3 runs to 14 residues. V lost 7 bases to trimming and J lost 5 bases; unmatched junction nucleotides: 8. Looked up from germline, CDR1 is SGHRS and CDR2 is YFSETQ. V usage is TRBV5-1 and J usage is TRBJ2-3; 9 bases agree with TRBD2. The clonotype originates from a girl aged 2 to 10 in good health and CMV-seropositive. The sequencing sample was made of PBMCs. CDR3 DNA: TGCGCCAGCGGGGTAGCGGGAGTGAAAGATACGCAGTATTTT. It codes for CASGVAGVKDTQYF.